Presented here are 24 T cell receptor beta chains from one specimen sequenced in a study of CD8 T cells in Susac syndrome. Reverse transcription of about 0.45 to 1 ug RNA was performed with random hexamers. TCRdb re-called the immunoSEQ multiplex PCR reads through MiXCR, storing one row per CDR3 protein. In the table there are over 95,000 distinct CDR3 sequences, 80% to 95% of which are singletons. The sequenced material came from CD8+ T cells from PBMCs. These receptors were obtained from a human donor in good health.

This chain connects TRBV7-9 to TRBJ2-4; 9 bases align to TRBD1. Germline V gene lookup returns CDR1 SEHNR and CDR2 FQNEAQ (reference sequence). This CDR3 comprises 15 residues. The V and J ends lost 3 bases and 1 base, in that order; junction bases with no gene match: 1. DNA for the CDR3: TGTGCCAGCAGCTTCGGGACAGGGGCCAAAAACATTCAGTACTTC. Its protein product is CASSFGTGAKNIQYF.

The chain employs TRBV9 and TRBJ2-3, with TRBD2 identical over 8 bases. CDR3 size: 16 residues. The V segment lost 0 bases and the J segment 0 bases; nucleotides outside the gene matches: 3. Germline-derived CDR1 and CDR2 are SGDLS and YYNGEE. CDR3 coding DNA: TGTGCCAGCAGCGTAGGAGCTAGCGGGAGCACAGATACGCAGTATTTT. Encoded protein: CASSVGASGSTDTQYF. Full variable domain (remainder filled in from reference TRBV9 and TRBJ2-3): DSGVTQTPKHLITATGQRVTLRCSPRSGDLSVYWYQQSLDQGLQFLIQYYNGEERAKGNILERFSAQQFPDLHSELNLSSLELGDSALYFCASSVGASGSTDTQYFGPGTRLTVL.

The chain employs TRBV4-3 and TRBJ2-2; D possibly corresponds to TRBD2 (5 bases). Looked up from germline, CDR1 is LGHNA and CDR2 is YSLEER. Trimming took 2 bases from V and 3 from J, leaving 10 bases between them. The length of the CDR3 is 15 residues. The CDR3: CASSQTGGYTGELFF. The CDR3, as DNA: TGCGCCAGCAGCCAAACTGGAGGATACACCGGGGAGCTGTTTTTT.

V gene TRBV11-1 combines with J gene TRBJ2-1, with D uncertain. There are 14 residues in the CDR3. Trimming pared 3 bases from V and 0 bases from J, leaving 6 bases between. From germline, CDR1 is SGHAT and CDR2 FQDESV (reference sequence). DNA for the CDR3: TGTGCCAGCAGCTTTCCTTCCTCCTACAATGAGCAGTTCTTC. Protein sequence: CASSFPSSYNEQFF.

Written as DNA, the CDR3 is TGTGCCAGCAGCTCGACAGGGGGCTCAACCGCGTACTTC. Its translation: CASSSTGGSTAYF. The V gene is TRBV11-1, the J gene TRBJ2-7; TRBD1 aligns across 10 bases. Germline CDR1 and CDR2: SGHAT and FQDESV (reference sequence). The CDR3 has 13 amino acids. J gave up 12 bases and V 4 bases, and 9 bases lay outside the gene matches.

The V gene is TRBV29-1, the J gene TRBJ1-2, with D possibly TRBD1 on 5 matching bases. CDR1 SQVTM and CDR2 ANQGSEA come from the germline V gene. Trimming left V 7 bases short and J 3 bases short, with 15 bases between. The CDR3 covers 13 residues. CDR3 sequence: CSAGTGTDYGYTF. DNA for the CDR3: TGCAGCGCTGGGACTGGGACGGACTATGGCTACACCTTC.

The gene calls are TRBV5-6 and TRBJ2-5; D is unclear. The germline V and J ends were trimmed by 4 bases and 1 base, with 14 bases remaining between them. This CDR3 region has 15 residues. Germline CDR1 and CDR2: SGHDT and YYEEEE. CDR3 nucleotide sequence: TGTGCCAGCAGCCCCCGTAAACTCTCCCAAGAGACCCAGTACTTC. It codes for CASSPRKLSQETQYF.

The chain recombines TRBV7-9 with TRBJ2-3; D may be TRBD2 (6 bases). The CDR3 is 16 amino acids. Germline lookup yields CDR1 SEHNR and CDR2 FQNEAQ (reference sequence). Trimming shortened V by 6 bases and J by 4 bases, and 20 bases separated the two germline ends. This CDR3 is CASSRRRDSSSDTQYF. In DNA form, the CDR3 reads TGTGCCAGCAGTCGCCGCCGGGACTCTTCTTCAGATACGCAGTATTTT.

The V call is TRBV19, the J call TRBJ1-1; D ambiguous. Germline lookup yields CDR1 LNHDA and CDR2 SQIVND (reference sequence). The CDR3 spans 15 residues. Trimming removed 3 bases at V and 4 bases at J, with 15 bases between. CDR3 sequence: CASSIAGNGGTEAFF. CDR3 nucleotide sequence: TGTGCCAGTAGTATTGCCGGGAACGGAGGCACTGAAGCTTTCTTT.

The rearrangement links TRBV6-1 to TRBJ2-1; TRBD2 might be the D (5 bases). V gave up 0 bases and J gave up 3 bases, with 12 bases separating them. Germline CDR1 and CDR2: MNHNS and SASEGT. CDR3 size: 16 residues. CDR3: CASSEALDSGYNEQFF. The CDR3 nucleotides read TGTGCCAGCAGTGAAGCACTGGACTCGGGCTACAATGAGCAGTTCTTC.

J is TRBJ2-2 and V is TRBV9; 7 bases map to TRBD1. The CDR3 length is 17 residues. J was trimmed by 4 bases and V by 0 bases; bases with no gene match: 9. CDR1 is SGDLS, CDR2 YYNGEE, per germline. CDR3 loop: CASSVAHRDRITGELFF. In nucleotides, the CDR3 is TGTGCCAGCAGCGTAGCCCACCGGGACAGAATCACCGGGGAGCTGTTTTTT.

V usage is TRBV14 and J usage is TRBJ1-4, with a tentative D call TRBD1 (5 bases). Germline-derived CDR1 and CDR2 are SGHDN and FVKESK. Trimming shortened V by 1 base and J by 6 bases, and 12 bases separated the two germline ends. This CDR3 has 15 residues. The CDR3 protein is CASSQVRRADEKLFF. As DNA, the CDR3 is TGTGCCAGCAGCCAAGTCCGCAGGGCCGATGAAAAACTGTTTTTT.

The V call is TRBV5-1, the J call TRBJ1-1, with D unclear. Germline loops: CDR1 SGHRS, CDR2 YFSETQ. Trimming removed 0 bases from V and 2 bases from J, with 11 bases in between. This CDR3 region has 15 residues. The CDR3 here is CASSLEGIPNTEAFF. The CDR3 nucleotides read TGCGCCAGCAGCTTGGAAGGCATACCTAACACTGAAGCTTTCTTT.

This clonotype was seen a few times. The chain employs TRBV20-1 and TRBJ1-4; the match to TRBD1 covers 7 bases. This CDR3 comprises 14 residues. Germline CDR1 and CDR2: DFQATT and SNEGSKA (reference sequence). After removal of 3 bases from V and 5 bases from J, the junction contained 6 bases not matched to a gene. The CDR3 DNA sequence: TGCAGTGCTAGTACGGGACAGCGGAATGAAAAACTGTTTTTT. This encodes CSASTGQRNEKLFF.

The V and J genes are TRBV19 and TRBJ2-5; 7 nucleotides align to TRBD2. J was trimmed by 7 bases and V by 3 bases; bases with no gene match: 8. This CDR3 is built from 14 residues. Germline CDR1 and CDR2: LNHDA and SQIVND (reference sequence). The CDR3 reads CASSMSSGPGTQYF. As DNA, the CDR3 is TGTGCCAGTAGTATGAGTAGCGGGCCTGGGACCCAGTACTTC.

This chain uses TRBV20-1 with TRBJ1-4, with 9 nucleotides matching TRBD1. With V trimmed by 5 bases and J by 8 bases, 6 bases remained unmatched. Per the germline V gene, CDR1 is DFQATT and CDR2 is SNEGSKA (reference sequence). The CDR3 has 13 amino acids. CDR3 DNA sequence: TGCAGTGCTTTGGGACAGGGTAACGAAAAACTGTTTTTT. Translation gives CSALGQGNEKLFF.

The chain links TRBV19 to TRBJ1-1; D is possibly TRBD1 (6 bases). V was trimmed by 5 bases and J by 0 bases, leaving 13 bases between them. There are 15 residues in the CDR3. CDR1 LNHDA and CDR2 SQIVND come from the germline V gene (reference sequence). The CDR3 protein is CASSPRTAMNTEAFF. CDR3 coding DNA: TGTGCCAGTAGTCCTCGGACAGCGATGAACACTGAAGCTTTCTTT.

The chain links TRBV6-2 or TRBV6-3 to TRBJ1-2; D uncertain. CDR3 size: 13 residues. Germline V lookup: CDR1 MNHEY, CDR2 SVGEGT. V gave up 6 bases and J gave up 3 bases, with 11 bases separating them. The CDR3 loop reads CASRDPVDYGYTF. CDR3 bases: TGTGCCAGCAGGGACCCGGTAGACTATGGCTACACCTTC.

CDR3 protein: CASSMSGNTEAFF. The CDR3 DNA sequence: TGTGCCAGCAGCATGAGCGGGAACACTGAAGCTTTCTTT. This rearrangement joins TRBV7-2 to TRBJ1-1; D gene ambiguous. Trimming pared 5 bases from V and 1 base from J, leaving 8 bases between. The CDR3 runs 13 residues. CDR1 is SGHTA and CDR2 is FQGNSA in the germline V gene.

The V call is TRBV11-2, the J call TRBJ1-2, with a possible D match to TRBD1 (6 bases). V was cut by 0 bases and J by 9 bases, with 8 bases left in between. Germline-derived CDR1 and CDR2 are SGHAT and FQNNGV. This CDR3 region has 12 residues. CDR3 sequence: CASSLEGASYTF. As DNA, the CDR3 is TGTGCCAGCAGCTTAGAGGGGGCGAGCTACACCTTC.

The chain couples TRBV29-1 to TRBJ2-1; TRBD1 aligns across 7 bases. This CDR3 has 13 amino acids. In germline, CDR1 is SQVTM, CDR2 ANQGSEA. The V segment lost 4 bases and the J segment 9 bases; nucleotides outside the gene matches: 9. The CDR3 coding sequence is TGCAGCGTTGGCGAAGGGACAGTGGGTGAGCAGTTCTTC. The encoded protein is CSVGEGTVGEQFF.

The chain recombines TRBV3-1 with TRBJ1-6; D is possibly TRBD1 (5 bases). From germline, CDR1 is LGHDT and CDR2 YNNKEL (reference sequence). V was trimmed by 6 bases and J by 3 bases, leaving 15 bases between them. This CDR3 contains 16 residues. The CDR3 reads CASRSGGGSYNSPLHF. CDR3 sequence (DNA): TGTGCCAGCAGAAGTGGGGGTGGTAGCTATAATTCACCCCTCCACTTT.

The gene calls are TRBV29-1 and TRBJ1-2, with D unclear. The CDR3 runs to 16 residues. Trimming stripped 2 bases from V and 8 bases from J, with 24 bases between. Germline V gives CDR1 SQVTM, CDR2 ANQGSEA. CDR3 bases: TGCAGCGTTGAAATCCTGTTGGGCGGAAAACTATGGGGCTACACCTTC. It yields the protein CSVEILLGGKLWGYTF.

The chain recombines TRBV5-1 with TRBJ1-6, with 8 bases aligning to TRBD1. J gave up 8 bases and V 0 bases, and 7 bases lay outside the gene matches. Germline V lookup: CDR1 SGHRS, CDR2 YFSETQ. The CDR3 contains 16 residues. Here the CDR3 reads CASSLAIGQGYSPLHF. CDR3 nucleotide sequence: TGCGCCAGCAGCTTGGCCATCGGACAGGGATATTCACCCCTCCACTTT.